At least ten counts were recorded for the clone carrying this T cell receptor beta chain. Its specificity is not known. Using its own MiXCR run on the reads, TCRdb lists one record per CDR3 protein. This sample has 830,000 or so distinct CDR3 sequences, with 32% found just once. The record originates from a study of T cell repertoires in cytomegalovirus infection. Turning to the study itself: Recently identified HLA-C-restricted CMV epitopes were used, and well-studied HLA-B-restricted CMV epitopes were used as well. Carrying CMV and the relevant HLA type showed in public TCR beta signatures.

This CDR3 has 16 residues. Trimming shortened V by 3 bases and J by 4 bases, and 16 bases separated the two germline ends. CDR1 and CDR2 from the germline V gene are SGHTA and FQGNSA. Whole-study results and caveats: Public TCR beta family frequency separated CMV-and-HLA carriers, including in an independent cohort. Ex vivo responses were dominated by HLA-C-restricted CMV-specific TCR beta clonotypes.

The material sequenced was cultured CD8+ T cells from PBMCs, taken from culture after CMV antigen stimulation. The source of this sequence is a human donor in good health (CMV status not recorded). Some clones in this sample may be carry-over from other donors' samples. The rearrangement links TRBV7-2 to TRBJ2-1; D may be TRBD1 or TRBD2 (5 bases each). CDR3 residues: CASSFYRGPPYNEQFF. DNA for the CDR3: TGTGCCAGCAGCTTCTATCGGGGCCCTCCTTACAATGAGCAGTTCTTC.